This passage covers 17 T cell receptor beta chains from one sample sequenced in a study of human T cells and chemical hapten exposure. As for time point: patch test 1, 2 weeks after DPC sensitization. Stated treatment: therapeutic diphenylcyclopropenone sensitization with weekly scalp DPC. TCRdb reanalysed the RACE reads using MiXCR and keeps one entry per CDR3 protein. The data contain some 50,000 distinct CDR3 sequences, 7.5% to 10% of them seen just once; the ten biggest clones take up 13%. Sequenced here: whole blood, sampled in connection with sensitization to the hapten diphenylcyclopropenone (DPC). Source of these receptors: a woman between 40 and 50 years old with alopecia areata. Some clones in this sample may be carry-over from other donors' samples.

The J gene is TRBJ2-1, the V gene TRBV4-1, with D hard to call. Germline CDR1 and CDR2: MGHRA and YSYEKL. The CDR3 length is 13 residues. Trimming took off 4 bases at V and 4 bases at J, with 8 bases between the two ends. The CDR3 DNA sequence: TGCGCCAGCAGCCGGCACGATTACAATGAGCAGTTCTTC. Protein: CASSRHDYNEQFF.

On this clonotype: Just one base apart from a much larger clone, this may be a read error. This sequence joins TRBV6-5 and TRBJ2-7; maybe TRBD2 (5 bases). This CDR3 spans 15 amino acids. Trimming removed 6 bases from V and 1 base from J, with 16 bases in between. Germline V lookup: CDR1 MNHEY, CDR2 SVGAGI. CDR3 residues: CASSTRTRRSYEQYF. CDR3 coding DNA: TGTGCCAGCAGCACTAGGACGAGGAGATCCTACGAGCAGTACTTC.

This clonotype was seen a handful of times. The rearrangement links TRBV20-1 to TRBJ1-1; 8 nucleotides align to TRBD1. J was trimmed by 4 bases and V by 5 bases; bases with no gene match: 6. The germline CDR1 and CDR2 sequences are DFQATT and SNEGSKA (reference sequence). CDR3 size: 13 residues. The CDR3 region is CSAVQGAGTEAFF. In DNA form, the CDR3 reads TGCAGTGCTGTGCAGGGGGCAGGCACTGAAGCTTTCTTT.

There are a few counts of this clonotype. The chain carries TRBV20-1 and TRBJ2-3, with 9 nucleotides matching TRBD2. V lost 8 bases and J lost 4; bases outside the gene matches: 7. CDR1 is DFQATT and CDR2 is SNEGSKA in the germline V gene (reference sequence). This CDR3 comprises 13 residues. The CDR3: CSSPSGVSDTQYF. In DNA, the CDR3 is TGCAGTTCCCCTAGCGGGGTCTCAGATACGCAGTATTTT.

The CDR3 coding sequence is TGTGCCAGCTCACCAACGGGACTAGTCAAACAAGAGACCCAGTACTTC. Translation: CASSPTGLVKQETQYF. V and J are TRBV18 and TRBJ2-5, with TRBD2 matching 8 bases. The CDR3 is made up of 16 amino acids. Germline CDR1 is KGHSH and CDR2 is LQKENI. V was pared by 2 bases and J by 2 bases, with 7 bases of the junction left unmatched.

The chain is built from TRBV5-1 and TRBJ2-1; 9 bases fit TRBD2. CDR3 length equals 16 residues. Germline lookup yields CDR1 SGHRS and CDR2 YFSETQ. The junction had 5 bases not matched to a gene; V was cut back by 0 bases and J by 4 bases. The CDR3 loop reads CASSLGISGGYNEQFF. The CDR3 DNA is TGCGCCAGCAGCTTGGGTATTAGCGGGGGTTACAATGAGCAGTTCTTC.

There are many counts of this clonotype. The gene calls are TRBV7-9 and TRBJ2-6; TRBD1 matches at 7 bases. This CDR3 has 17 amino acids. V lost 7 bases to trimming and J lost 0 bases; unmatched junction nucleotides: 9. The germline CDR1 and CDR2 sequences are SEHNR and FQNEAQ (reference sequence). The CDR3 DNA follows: TGTGCCAGCACCTTGGGACAGCCAAACTCTGGGGCCAACGTCCTGACTTTC. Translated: CASTLGQPNSGANVLTF.

The CDR3 sequence is CASSPRGRGYEQYF. CDR3 bases: TGTGCCAGCAGTCCCAGGGGGCGCGGATACGAGCAGTACTTC. The chain uses TRBV28 and TRBJ2-7; 8 nucleotides agree with TRBD1. Germline V gene data show CDR1 as MDHEN and CDR2 as SYDVKM. The CDR3 spans 14 residues. Trimming cost V 5 bases and J 4 bases; bases outside gene matches: 7.

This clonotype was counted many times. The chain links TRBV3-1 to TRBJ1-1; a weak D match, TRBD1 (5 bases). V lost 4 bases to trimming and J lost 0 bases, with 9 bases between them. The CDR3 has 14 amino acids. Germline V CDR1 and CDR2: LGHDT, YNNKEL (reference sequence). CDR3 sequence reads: CASSPREMNTEAFF. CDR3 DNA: TGTGCCAGCAGCCCCAGGGAAATGAACACTGAAGCTTTCTTT.

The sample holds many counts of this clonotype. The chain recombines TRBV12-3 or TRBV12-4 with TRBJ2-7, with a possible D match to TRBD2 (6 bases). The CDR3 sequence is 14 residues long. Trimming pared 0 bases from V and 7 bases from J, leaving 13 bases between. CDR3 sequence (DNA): TGTGCCAGCAGTTTAGCAGGGGACTCCTCGGAGCAGTACTTC. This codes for CASSLAGDSSEQYF.

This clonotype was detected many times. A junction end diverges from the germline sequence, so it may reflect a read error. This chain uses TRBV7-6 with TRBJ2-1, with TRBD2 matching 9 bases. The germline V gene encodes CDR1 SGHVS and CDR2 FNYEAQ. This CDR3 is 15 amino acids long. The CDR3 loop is CASSSGLAGANGQFF. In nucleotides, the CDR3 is TGTGCCAGCAGCTCAGGTTTAGCGGGGGCCAATGGGCAGTTCTTC.

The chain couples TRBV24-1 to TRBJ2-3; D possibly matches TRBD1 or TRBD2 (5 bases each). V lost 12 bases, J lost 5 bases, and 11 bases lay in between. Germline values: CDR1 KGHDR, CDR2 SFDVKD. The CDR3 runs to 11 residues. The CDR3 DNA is TGTGCCTCCGGGGCCGGAGATACGCAGTATTTT. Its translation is CASGAGDTQYF.

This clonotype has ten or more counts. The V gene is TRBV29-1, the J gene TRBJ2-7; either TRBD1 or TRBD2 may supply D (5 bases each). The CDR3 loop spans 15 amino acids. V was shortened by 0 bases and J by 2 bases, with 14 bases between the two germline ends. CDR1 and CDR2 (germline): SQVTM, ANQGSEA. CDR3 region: CSVEDPGRETYEQYF. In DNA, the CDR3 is TGCAGCGTTGAAGATCCTGGCAGGGAGACCTACGAGCAGTACTTC.

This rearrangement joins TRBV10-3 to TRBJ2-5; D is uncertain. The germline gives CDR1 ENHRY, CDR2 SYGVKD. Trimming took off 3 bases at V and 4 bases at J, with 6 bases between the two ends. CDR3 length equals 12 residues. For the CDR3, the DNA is TGTGCCATCAGTGATAAGTCAGAGACCCAGTACTTC. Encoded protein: CAISDKSETQYF.

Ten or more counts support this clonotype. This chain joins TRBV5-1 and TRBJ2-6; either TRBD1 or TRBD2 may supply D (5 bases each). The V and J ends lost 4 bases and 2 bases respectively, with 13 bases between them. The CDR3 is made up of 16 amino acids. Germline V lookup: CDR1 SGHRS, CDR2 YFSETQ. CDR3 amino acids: CASSLRGATGANVLTF. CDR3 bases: TGCGCCAGCAGCCTTAGAGGGGCGACTGGGGCCAACGTCCTGACTTTC.

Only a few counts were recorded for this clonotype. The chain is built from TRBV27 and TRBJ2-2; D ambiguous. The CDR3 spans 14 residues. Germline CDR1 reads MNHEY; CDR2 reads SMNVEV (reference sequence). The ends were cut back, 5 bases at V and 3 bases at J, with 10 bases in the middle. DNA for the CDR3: TGTGCCAGCAGTCCCACAGTAGACACCGGGGAGCTGTTTTTT. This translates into CASSPTVDTGELFF.

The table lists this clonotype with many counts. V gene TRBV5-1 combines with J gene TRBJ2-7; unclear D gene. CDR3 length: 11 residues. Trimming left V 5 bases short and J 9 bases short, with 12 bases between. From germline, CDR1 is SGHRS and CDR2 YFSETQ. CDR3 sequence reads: CASRGEAGQYF. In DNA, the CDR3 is TGCGCCAGCAGGGGCGAGGCCGGGCAGTACTTC.